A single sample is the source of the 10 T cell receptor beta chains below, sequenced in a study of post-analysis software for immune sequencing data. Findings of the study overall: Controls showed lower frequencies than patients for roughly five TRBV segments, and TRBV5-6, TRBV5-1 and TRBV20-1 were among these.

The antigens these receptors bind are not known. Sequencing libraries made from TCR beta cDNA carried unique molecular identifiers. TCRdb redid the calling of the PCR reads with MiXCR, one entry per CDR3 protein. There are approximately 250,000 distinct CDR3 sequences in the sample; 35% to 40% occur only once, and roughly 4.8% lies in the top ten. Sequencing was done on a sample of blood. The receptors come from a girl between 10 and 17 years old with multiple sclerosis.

The CDR3: CASGPGTSGRGNEQFF. The CDR3 DNA follows: TGCGCCAGCGGCCCCGGGACTAGCGGGAGGGGCAATGAGCAGTTCTTC. This chain links TRBV5-1 with TRBJ2-1; 16 nucleotides line up with TRBD2. V was pared by 7 bases and J by 6 bases, with 7 bases of the junction left unmatched. Per germline, CDR1 SGHRS and CDR2 YFSETQ. This CDR3 contains 16 residues.

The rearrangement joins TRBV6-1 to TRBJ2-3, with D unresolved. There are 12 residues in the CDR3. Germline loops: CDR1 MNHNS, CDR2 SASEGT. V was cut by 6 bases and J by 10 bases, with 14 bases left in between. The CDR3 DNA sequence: TGTGCCAGCAGGGCCCTGAATACCCCGCAGTATTTT. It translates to CASRALNTPQYF.

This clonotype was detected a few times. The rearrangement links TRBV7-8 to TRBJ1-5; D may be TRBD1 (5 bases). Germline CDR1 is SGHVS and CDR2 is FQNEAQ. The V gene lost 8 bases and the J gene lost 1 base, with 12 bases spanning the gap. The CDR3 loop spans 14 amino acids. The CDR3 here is CASRLGASNQPQHF. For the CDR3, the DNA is TGTGCCAGCCGCCTTGGGGCAAGCAATCAGCCCCAGCATTTT.

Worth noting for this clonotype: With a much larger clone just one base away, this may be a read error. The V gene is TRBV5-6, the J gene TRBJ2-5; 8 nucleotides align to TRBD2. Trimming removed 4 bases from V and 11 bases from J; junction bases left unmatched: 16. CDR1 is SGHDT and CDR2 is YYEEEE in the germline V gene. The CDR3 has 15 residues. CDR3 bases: TGTGCCAGCAGCGTTAGCGGGGCCTCCTACAATGAGCAGTACTTC. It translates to CASSVSGASYNEQYF.

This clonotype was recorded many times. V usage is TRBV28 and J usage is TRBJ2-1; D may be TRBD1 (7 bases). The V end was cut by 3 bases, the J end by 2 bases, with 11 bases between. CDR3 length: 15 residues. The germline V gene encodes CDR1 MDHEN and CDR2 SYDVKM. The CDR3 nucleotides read TGTGCCAGCAGTTTCCCAGGGGGGACCTACAATGAGCAGTTCTTC. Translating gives CASSFPGGTYNEQFF.

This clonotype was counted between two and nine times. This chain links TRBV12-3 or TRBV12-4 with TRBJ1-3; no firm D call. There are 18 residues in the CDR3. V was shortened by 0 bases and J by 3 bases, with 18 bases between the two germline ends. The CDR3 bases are TGTGCCAGCAGTTTAGCGCTAAGCGACACCAGTCGTGGAAACACCATATATTTT. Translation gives CASSLALSDTSRGNTIYF.

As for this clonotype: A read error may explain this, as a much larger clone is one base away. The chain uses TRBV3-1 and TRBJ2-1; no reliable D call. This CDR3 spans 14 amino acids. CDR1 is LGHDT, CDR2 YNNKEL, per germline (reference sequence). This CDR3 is CASSQVAGAFEHFF. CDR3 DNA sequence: TGTGCCAGCAGCCAAGTGGCAGGAGCGTTCGAGCATTTCTTC.

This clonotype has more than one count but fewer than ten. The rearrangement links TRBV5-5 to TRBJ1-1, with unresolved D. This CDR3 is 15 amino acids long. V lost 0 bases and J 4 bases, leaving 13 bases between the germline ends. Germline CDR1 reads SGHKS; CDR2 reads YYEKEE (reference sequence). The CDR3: CASSLDSGETTEAFF. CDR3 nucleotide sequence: TGTGCCAGCAGCTTGGATTCGGGTGAGACCACTGAAGCTTTCTTT.

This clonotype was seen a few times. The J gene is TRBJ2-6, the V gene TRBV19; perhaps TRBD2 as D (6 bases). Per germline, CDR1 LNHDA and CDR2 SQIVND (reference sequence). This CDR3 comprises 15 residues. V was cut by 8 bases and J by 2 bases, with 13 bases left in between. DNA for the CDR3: TGTGCCAGTGCAGCGCGGGGAGCTGGGGCCAACGTCCTGACTTTC. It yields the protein CASAARGAGANVLTF.

Here the CDR3 DNA reads TGTGCCAGCAGCGCATACCGACAGGGCTACGAGCAGTACTTC. It codes for CASSAYRQGYEQYF. V is TRBV6-1 and J is TRBJ2-7; 7 bases are a match to TRBD1. V gave up 6 bases and J gave up 3 bases; unmatched junction bases: 8. Germline V gene lookup returns CDR1 MNHNS and CDR2 SASEGT. The CDR3 consists of 14 residues.